These 11 T cell receptor beta chains share one sample of origin, sequenced in a study of monozygotic twins with inflammatory bowel disease. TCRdb reprocessed the 5' RACE reads; each CDR3 protein has one entry and no DNA is given. Found here are about 380,000 distinct CDR3 sequences; the top ten clones hold 2.6%. Sequenced material: blood. The receptors here all came from a human donor with ulcerative colitis or Crohn's disease, or a healthy co-twin of an affected twin (not recorded which).

This chain connects TRBV2 to TRBJ2-2; TCRdb reports TRBD1, a call that lacks DNA to check it against. The CDR3 contains 14 residues. Germline CDR1 reads SNHLY; CDR2 reads FYNNEI. The CDR3 is CASTLTGVTGELFF.

The chain employs TRBV6-2 or TRBV6-3 and TRBJ2-7; TCRdb's D call of TRBD2 is untestable without DNA. This CDR3 is built from 14 residues. Germline values: CDR1 MNHEY, CDR2 SVGEGT. CDR3 in amino acids: CASSSPDFTYEQYF.

Here the CDR3 reads CASSPDRGDTQYF. The rearrangement joins TRBV7-2 to TRBJ2-3; lacking DNA, the TRBD1 call made by TCRdb goes unchecked. The CDR3 runs to 13 residues. The V gene's germline CDR1 is SGHTA and CDR2 FQGNSA.

The rearrangement uses TRBV7-2 and TRBJ1-1; TCRdb returns TRBD1, unconfirmable since there is no DNA. Looked up from germline, CDR1 is SGHTA and CDR2 is FQGNSA. The CDR3 spans 16 residues. This chain's CDR3 is CASSLVGGRVDTEAFF.

The genes are TRBV12-3 or TRBV12-4 and TRBJ2-5; as DNA is missing, the TRBD2 call by TCRdb cannot be tested. This CDR3 is 16 amino acids long. This CDR3 is CASSNFLAGGVETQYF.

CDR3 loop: CASLGQGYTEAFF. The V call is TRBV7-2, the J call TRBJ1-1; TCRdb gives TRBD1 as the D gene, but with no DNA this cannot be confirmed. The CDR3 is 13 residues long. The germline V gene encodes CDR1 SGHTA and CDR2 FQGNSA.

The chain is built from TRBV27 and TRBJ1-1; TCRdb's assignment of TRBD1 cannot be checked, as there is no DNA. The germline CDR1 and CDR2 sequences are MNHEY and SMNVEV (reference sequence). The CDR3 has 15 residues. The CDR3 loop is CASSLSGQGRTEAFF.

The J gene is TRBJ2-1, the V gene TRBV5-1; the D call of TRBD1 rests on TCRdb alone, since no DNA is present to check it. From germline, CDR1 is SGHRS and CDR2 YFSETQ. The CDR3 is 17 residues long. The CDR3 loop is CASSTGPGQGAYNEQFF.

This chain joins TRBV19 and TRBJ2-7; the D gene TCRdb calls, TRBD1, cannot be checked with no DNA. Germline CDR1 and CDR2: LNHDA and SQIVND (reference sequence). This CDR3 is built from 13 residues. CDR3 sequence: CASSSWDAYEQYF.

The rearrangement uses TRBV20-1 and TRBJ1-1. CDR1 DFQATT and CDR2 SNEGSKA come from the germline V gene (reference sequence). The CDR3 runs 14 residues. Here the CDR3 reads CSATAGLMNTEAFF.

V and J are TRBV12-3 or TRBV12-4 and TRBJ2-7. The CDR3 runs to 11 residues. The CDR3 loop is CASSRNSLIQF.